The T cell receptor (beta chain) under discussion was sequenced for a study of cytomegalovirus exposure and HLA in healthy donors. The wider study: The roughly 110 validation repertoires were reported in a later analysis to have been generated on the same platform as the 500 to 700 first-cohort repertoires. Study-wide points: TCR sequences were mostly rare, though some public TCRs occurred in many donors. For cytomegalovirus status, the classifier reportedly gave diagnoses with high specificity and sensitivity. Subsequent analysis showed first-cohort TCR clusters tending to co-occur in over a hundred validation repertoires.

Trimming took 2 bases from V and 6 from J; bases not matched to a gene: 4. The length of the CDR3 is 15 residues. Germline loops: CDR1 MGHRA, CDR2 YSYEKL. Regarding this clone: Its specificity is not known.

TCRdb's table, derived via immunoSEQ multiplex PCR, lists solely in-frame clones and lacks some. This sample has about 250,000 clones, with roughly 87% found just once. The sample comprised PBMCs. This TCR derives from a man aged 18-30 years in good health and CMV-seropositive. The chain couples TRBV4-1 to TRBJ2-1; TRBD1 agrees at 10 bases. The CDR3 DNA reads as TGCGCCAGCAGCCAACCCAGACAGGGGGCCAATGAGCAGTTCTTC. It encodes CASSQPRQGANEQFF.